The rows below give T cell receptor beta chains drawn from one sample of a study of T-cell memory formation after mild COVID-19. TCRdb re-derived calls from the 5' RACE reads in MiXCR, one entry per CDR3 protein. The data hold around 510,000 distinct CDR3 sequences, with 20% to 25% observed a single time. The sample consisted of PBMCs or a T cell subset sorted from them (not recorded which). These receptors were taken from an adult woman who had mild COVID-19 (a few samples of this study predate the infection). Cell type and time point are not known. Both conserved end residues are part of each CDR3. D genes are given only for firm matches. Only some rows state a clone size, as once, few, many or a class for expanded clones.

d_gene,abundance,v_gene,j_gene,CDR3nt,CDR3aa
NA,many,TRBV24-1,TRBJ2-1,TGTGCCACCAGTGACCATAGGGGGTACAATGAGCAGTTCTTC,CATSDHRGYNEQFF
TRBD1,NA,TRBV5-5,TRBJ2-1,TGTGCCAGCAGCTCCTACCAATACAGGGGACCCTACAATGAGCAGTTCTTC,CASSSYQYRGPYNEQFF
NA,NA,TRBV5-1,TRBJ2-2,TGCGCCAGCAGCTTGCACCTAGCCGGCACCGGGGAGCTGTTTTTT,CASSLHLAGTGELFF
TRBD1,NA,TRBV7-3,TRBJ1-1,TGTGCCAGCAGCTCCTACGGACAGGGGGGCGCTGAAGCTTTCTTT,CASSSYGQGGAEAFF
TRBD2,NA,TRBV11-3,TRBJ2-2,TGTGCCAGCAGCGCTACTAGCGGGTTCGCCGGGGAGCTGTTTTTT,CASSATSGFAGELFF
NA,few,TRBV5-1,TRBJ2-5,TGCGCCAGCAGCCTGGAAATAGGGGTCCAAGAGACCCAGTACTTC,CASSLEIGVQETQYF
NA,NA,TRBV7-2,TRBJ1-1,TGTGCCAGCAGCTTAGCGGGACCCAATCCCTATGAAGCTTTCTTT,CASSLAGPNPYEAFF
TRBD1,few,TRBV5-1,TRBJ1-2,TGCGCCAGCAGCCAAGGGACAGGTGGCTACACCTTC,CASSQGTGGYTF
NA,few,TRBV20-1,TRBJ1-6,TGCAGTGCTAGAGATCTGCGGGGCACCAATTCACCCCTCCACTTT,CSARDLRGTNSPLHF
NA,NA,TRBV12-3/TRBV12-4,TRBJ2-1,TGTGCCAGCAGTTTTTCGTCCAGCGGTTACGAGCAGTTCTTC,CASSFSSSGYEQFF
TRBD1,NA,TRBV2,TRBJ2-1,TGTGCCAGCAGGGAGGTAACAGGGGGCTACAATGAGCAGTTCTTC,CASREVTGGYNEQFF
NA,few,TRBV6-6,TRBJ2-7,TGTGCCAGCAGTCCCTACGGCACGGGCATCGCCTACGAGCAGTACTTC,CASSPYGTGIAYEQYF
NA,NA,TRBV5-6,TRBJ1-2,TGTGCCAGCAGCAGCGGGGAATATGGCTACACCTTC,CASSSGEYGYTF
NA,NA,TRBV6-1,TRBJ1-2,TGTGCCAGCAGTGTCGGGGGTGTGGATGGCTACACCTTC,CASSVGGVDGYTF
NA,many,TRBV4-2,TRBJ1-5,TGTGCCAGCAGCCAAGATCTAGCGGGCTATCTTAATCAGCCCCAGCATTTT,CASSQDLAGYLNQPQHF
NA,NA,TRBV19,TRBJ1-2,TGTGCCAGTAGTAAGGGGGGAAATCTGTATGGCTACACCTTC,CASSKGGNLYGYTF
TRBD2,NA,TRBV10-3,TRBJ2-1,TGTGCCATCAGTGGGCTAGCGGACTACAATGAGCAGTTCTTC,CAISGLADYNEQFF
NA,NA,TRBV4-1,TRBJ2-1,TGCGCCAGCAGCCAAGGATGGAGCGGGAATGAGCAGTTCTTC,CASSQGWSGNEQFF
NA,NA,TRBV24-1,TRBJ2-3,TGTGCCACTCCGGGGGCGGTCGGCACAGATACGCAGTATTTT,CATPGAVGTDTQYF
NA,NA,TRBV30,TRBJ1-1,TGTGCCTGGAGTGTAGTAGGGAACACTGAAGCTTTCTTT,CAWSVVGNTEAFF
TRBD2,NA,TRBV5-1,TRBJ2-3,TGCGCCAGCAGCTTCGGCGGGAGGAGTCTAGGCACAGATACGCAGTATTTT,CASSFGGRSLGTDTQYF
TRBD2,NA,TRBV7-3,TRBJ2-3,TGTGCCAGCAGCTTAATAGCGGGGATGAGCACAGATACGCAGTATTTT,CASSLIAGMSTDTQYF
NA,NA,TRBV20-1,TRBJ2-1,TGCAGTGCTAGACTATACTCCTACAATGAGCAGTTCTTC,CSARLYSYNEQFF
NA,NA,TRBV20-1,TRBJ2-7,TGCAGTGCTAGGAACAATCGAGGTCCCCTCTACGAGCAGTACTTC,CSARNNRGPLYEQYF
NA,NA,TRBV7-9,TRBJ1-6,TGTGCCAGCCGAAAGAGGGGGGGCTCCAATTCACCCCTCCACTTT,CASRKRGGSNSPLHF
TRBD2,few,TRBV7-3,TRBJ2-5,TGTGCCAGCAGCTTAACTAGCGGGGGAGGGGAGACCCAGTACTTC,CASSLTSGGGETQYF
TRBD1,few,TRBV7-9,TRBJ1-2,TGTGCCAGCAGCCCTCGGACAGGGAGAGCCTATGGCTACACCTTC,CASSPRTGRAYGYTF
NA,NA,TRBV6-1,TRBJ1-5,TGTGCCAGCAGTGACGGGTATAGCAATCAGCCCCAGCATTTT,CASSDGYSNQPQHF
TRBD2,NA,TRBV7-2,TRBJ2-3,TGTGCCAGCAGCCCCTTCAGCGGGGGCGCAGATACGCAGTATTTT,CASSPFSGGADTQYF
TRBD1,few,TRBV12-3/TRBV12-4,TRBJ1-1,TGTGCCAGCAATTCCGGACAGGGTATGGCTGAAGCTTTCTTT,CASNSGQGMAEAFF
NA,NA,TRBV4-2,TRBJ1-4,TGTGCCAGCAGCCAAGCGTGGGGGACAACTAATGAAAAACTGTTTTTT,CASSQAWGTTNEKLFF
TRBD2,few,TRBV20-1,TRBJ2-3,TGCAGTGCTTCCCCGGGGGGGGCAGATACGCAGTATTTT,CSASPGGADTQYF
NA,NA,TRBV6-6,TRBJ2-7,TGTGCCAGCACCCCGGTCTCCCGGGGCGAGCAGTACTTC,CASTPVSRGEQYF
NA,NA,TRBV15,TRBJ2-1,TGTGCCACCAGCAGAGATAGTTTCGGCTACAATGAGCAGTTCTTC,CATSRDSFGYNEQFF
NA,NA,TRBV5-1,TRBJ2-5,TGCGCCAGCAGCTTGGGACAGAGGAGAACCCAGTACTTC,CASSLGQRRTQYF
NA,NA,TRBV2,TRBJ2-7,TGTGCCAGCAGCCGGGGAGGTCCGCGTCCCTACGAGCAGTACTTC,CASSRGGPRPYEQYF
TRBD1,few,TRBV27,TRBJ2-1,TGTGCCAGCAGTAAAAGGGGGCTCCAACTCAATGAGCAGTTCTTC,CASSKRGLQLNEQFF
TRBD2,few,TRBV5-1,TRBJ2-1,TGCGCCAGCAGCATGTCTAGCGGGAGAGATGAGCAGTTCTTC,CASSMSSGRDEQFF
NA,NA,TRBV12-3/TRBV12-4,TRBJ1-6,TGTGCCAGCAAAAGGACAGAAAATACACCCCTCCACTTT,CASKRTENTPLHF
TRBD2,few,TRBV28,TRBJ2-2,TGTGCCAGCAGTCGTAGCGGGAGCGGTATCGGGGAGCTGTTTTTT,CASSRSGSGIGELFF
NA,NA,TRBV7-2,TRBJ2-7,TGTGCCAGCAGCTTTCTGGGGGGGACACTGTCCTACGAGCAGTACTTC,CASSFLGGTLSYEQYF
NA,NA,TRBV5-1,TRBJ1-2,TGCGCCAGCAGATTCACGGAGGCGAGTGGCTACACCTTC,CASRFTEASGYTF
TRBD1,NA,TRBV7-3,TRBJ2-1,TGTGCCAGCAGCTTAATTCCGGATGAACAGGGGGCTAGGATTGAGCAGTTCTTC,CASSLIPDEQGARIEQFF